This passage covers 17 T cell receptor beta chains from one sample sequenced in a study of T-cell reconstitution after alpha-beta-depleted transplantation in children. As it was prepared, the TCRbeta library received unique molecular identifiers. In TCRdb, the PCR reads were re-called with MiXCR into one record per CDR3 protein. The table has around 340,000 distinct CDR3 sequences, about an eighth seen once; the top ten hold about 3.9%. The sequencing here drew on PBMCs, taken from the stem cell graft. The source is a human donor who donated a stem cell graft to a child with Fanconi anemia.

This clonotype was detected a few times. The chain employs TRBV7-6 and TRBJ2-1, with D perhaps TRBD1 (6 bases). Germline lookup yields CDR1 SGHVS and CDR2 FNYEAQ. Trimming stripped 0 bases from V and 5 bases from J, with 14 bases between. The CDR3 totals 16 residues. CDR3 protein: CASSLAPQGKDNEQFF. The CDR3 nucleotides are TGTGCCAGCAGCTTAGCTCCGCAGGGGAAGGACAATGAGCAGTTCTTC.

The chain combines TRBV6-1 with TRBJ1-1, with a tentative D call TRBD1 (5 bases). Germline V gene data show CDR1 as MNHNS and CDR2 as SASEGT. The CDR3 is 17 residues long. V was pared by 2 bases and J by 4 bases, with 20 bases between. The CDR3 region is CASSEFGRAGTGTEAFF. In DNA, the CDR3 is TGTGCCAGCAGTGAATTTGGAAGGGCAGGGACGGGCACTGAAGCTTTCTTT.

The chain employs TRBV20-1 and TRBJ2-5; tentatively, D is TRBD1 (5 bases). This CDR3 is 13 amino acids long. V dropped 3 bases and J dropped 6 bases, with 14 bases sitting between them. Per germline, CDR1 DFQATT and CDR2 SNEGSKA (reference sequence). The CDR3 nucleotides are TGCAGTGCTAGCGGGTGGCAGGGCCAGACCCAGTACTTC. Its translation: CSASGWQGQTQYF.

As regards this clonotype: A read error may be the cause here, since a much bigger clone is one base away. The chain joins TRBV6-2 or TRBV6-3 to TRBJ2-2; TRBD2 aligns across 8 bases. The CDR3 has 14 amino acids. Germline V gene lookup returns CDR1 MNHEY and CDR2 SVGEGT. For the CDR3, the DNA is TGTGACAGCAGCCCGCGGGGGGAGACCGGGGAGCTGTTTTTT. This codes for CDSSPRGETGELFF.

This clonotype was detected ten times or more. The chain links TRBV28 to TRBJ2-1, with 7 bases lining up with TRBD1. The CDR3 sequence is 14 residues long. V dropped 5 bases and J dropped 4; count of bases not matched to a gene: 5. Looked up from germline, CDR1 is MDHEN and CDR2 is SYDVKM. The CDR3 here is CASSPMTGYNEQFF. The CDR3 region has the DNA TGTGCCAGCAGTCCCATGACAGGGTACAATGAGCAGTTCTTC.

This clonotype was counted between two and nine times. This rearrangement joins TRBV28 to TRBJ1-2, with D tentatively TRBD1 (6 bases). This CDR3 contains 15 residues. Germline lookup yields CDR1 MDHEN and CDR2 SYDVKM. Trimming pared 3 bases from V and 0 bases from J, leaving 11 bases between. CDR3 residues: CASSLQGRPNYGYTF. CDR3 nucleotide sequence: TGTGCCAGCAGTTTGCAGGGGAGACCTAACTATGGCTACACCTTC.

This chain connects TRBV28 to TRBJ1-2; TRBD1 is a possible D gene (6 bases). Germline values: CDR1 MDHEN, CDR2 SYDVKM. This CDR3 has 13 amino acids. The V and J ends lost 4 bases and 9 bases respectively, with 15 bases between them. The chain's CDR3 is CASSYGQLGSYTF. The CDR3 DNA reads TGTGCCAGCAGTTATGGACAGCTCGGAAGCTACACCTTC.

The chain joins TRBV5-1 to TRBJ2-5; D is undetermined. V was shortened by 4 bases and J by 1 base, with 14 bases between the two germline ends. The CDR3 contains 15 residues. Germline V CDR1 and CDR2: SGHRS, YFSETQ. CDR3 amino acids: CASSRQRTSQETQYF. As DNA, the CDR3 is TGCGCCAGCAGCCGACAACGAACGTCCCAAGAGACCCAGTACTTC.

This clonotype was seen more than once but under ten times. V is TRBV18 and J is TRBJ1-6, with D unresolved. The V gene's germline CDR1 is KGHSH and CDR2 LQKENI. CDR3 length: 15 residues. Trimming removed 1 base at V and 7 bases at J, with 11 bases between. In nucleotides, the CDR3 is TGTGCCAGCTCACCACAAGAGTTTCAGAATTCACCCCTCCACTTT. It codes for CASSPQEFQNSPLHF. Variable domain in full (rest from reference TRBV18 and TRBJ1-6): NAGVMQNPRHLVRRRGQEARLRCSPMKGHSHVYWYRQLPEEGLKFMVYLQKENIIDESGMPKERFSAEFPKEGPSILRIQQVVRGDSAAYFCASSPQEFQNSPLHFGNGTRLTVT.

This clonotype occurred a few times. The V gene is TRBV20-1, the J gene TRBJ2-1, with TRBD2 matching 7 bases. Per the germline V gene, CDR1 is DFQATT and CDR2 is SNEGSKA (reference sequence). The CDR3 extends over 13 amino acids. CDR3 region: CSGAAGDVNEQFF. The CDR3 DNA is TGCAGCGGTGCGGCGGGGGATGTCAATGAGCAGTTCTTC.

V is TRBV5-1 and J is TRBJ2-3; 7 positions agree with TRBD1. The CDR3 extends over 14 amino acids. V lost 2 bases to trimming and J lost 4 bases; unmatched junction nucleotides: 4. CDR1 is SGHRS, CDR2 YFSETQ, per germline. The CDR3 DNA follows: TGCGCCAGCAGCTTTGGGACAGTGGCAGATACGCAGTATTTT. Translated, it gives CASSFGTVADTQYF.

The chain recombines TRBV5-1 with TRBJ2-3; D is undetermined. V lost 0 bases and J 0 bases, leaving 8 bases between the germline ends. CDR1 is SGHRS, CDR2 YFSETQ, per germline. The CDR3 is 15 residues long. CDR3 DNA sequence: TGCGCCAGCAGCTTGGAATTAGGTAGCACAGATACGCAGTATTTT. Translation: CASSLELGSTDTQYF.

V usage is TRBV20-1 and J usage is TRBJ1-1; D unclear. The CDR3 contains 13 residues. Trimming cost V 1 base and J 5 bases, with 11 bases left between them. The germline CDR1 and CDR2 sequences are DFQATT and SNEGSKA (reference sequence). CDR3 region: CSARGRKVTEAFF. The CDR3, as DNA: TGCAGTGCTAGAGGGAGAAAGGTGACTGAAGCTTTCTTT.

Only a few counts were recorded for this clonotype. This chain connects TRBV10-2 to TRBJ2-4; the D gene could be TRBD1 or TRBD2 (7 bases each). Per germline, CDR1 WSHSY and CDR2 SAAADI. The V end was cut by 3 bases, the J end by 0 bases, with 12 bases between. The CDR3 is 16 amino acids. The CDR3 region is CASSDQGGLAKNIQYF. In DNA form, the CDR3 reads TGCGCCAGCAGTGATCAGGGGGGGCTAGCCAAAAACATTCAGTACTTC.

In its sample, this clonotype was seen a few times. The chain couples TRBV2 to TRBJ2-7, with 8 nucleotides matching TRBD1. CDR3 length equals 15 residues. Germline values: CDR1 SNHLY, CDR2 FYNNEI. The trim removed 2 bases at V and 2 bases at J, leaving 5 bases unmatched. CDR3 sequence: CASSERTGIPYEQYF. CDR3 nucleotide sequence: TGTGCCAGCAGTGAAAGGACAGGGATCCCCTACGAGCAGTACTTC.

The sample holds many counts of this clonotype. The chain recombines TRBV5-1 with TRBJ1-5, with D uncertain. The CDR3 extends over 14 amino acids. The V gene's germline CDR1 is SGHRS and CDR2 YFSETQ. V lost 4 bases and J lost 4, with 12 bases in between. In DNA, the CDR3 is TGCGCCAGCAGCCCGGGCGCAGCTAATCAGCCCCAGCATTTT. Translation: CASSPGAANQPQHF.

This clonotype was observed a few times. The chain joins TRBV7-3 to TRBJ2-1; D is unclear. There are 16 residues in the CDR3. Trimming took 2 bases from V and 1 from J, leaving 12 bases between them. In germline, CDR1 is SGHTA, CDR2 FQGTGA. The CDR3 here is CASSLYPYGSYNEQFF. In nucleotides, the CDR3 is TGTGCCAGCAGCTTATATCCCTACGGGTCCTACAATGAGCAGTTCTTC.